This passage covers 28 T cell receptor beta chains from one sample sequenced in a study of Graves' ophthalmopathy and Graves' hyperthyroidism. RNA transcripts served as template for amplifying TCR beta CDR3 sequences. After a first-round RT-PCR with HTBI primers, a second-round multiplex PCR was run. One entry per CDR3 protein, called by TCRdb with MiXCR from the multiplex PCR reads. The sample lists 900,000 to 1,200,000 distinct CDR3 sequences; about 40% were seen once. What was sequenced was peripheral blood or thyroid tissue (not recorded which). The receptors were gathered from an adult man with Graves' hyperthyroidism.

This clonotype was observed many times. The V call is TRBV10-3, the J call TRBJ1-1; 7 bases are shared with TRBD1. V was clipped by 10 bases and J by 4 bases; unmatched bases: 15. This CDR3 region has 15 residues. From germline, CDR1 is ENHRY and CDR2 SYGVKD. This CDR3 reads CASSPTTGRVTEAFF. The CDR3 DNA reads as TGTGCCAGCAGCCCCACGACAGGGCGGGTCACTGAAGCTTTCTTT.

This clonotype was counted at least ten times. CDR3 region: CSTKHGSGYTF. For the CDR3, the DNA is TGCAGCACAAAACACGGGAGTGGCTACACCTTC. The rearrangement links TRBV29-1 to TRBJ1-2, with unresolved D. This CDR3 region has 11 residues. Between the trimmed V and J ends, which lost 8 bases and 7 bases, there was a span of 14 bases. Per germline, CDR1 SQVTM and CDR2 ANQGSEA.

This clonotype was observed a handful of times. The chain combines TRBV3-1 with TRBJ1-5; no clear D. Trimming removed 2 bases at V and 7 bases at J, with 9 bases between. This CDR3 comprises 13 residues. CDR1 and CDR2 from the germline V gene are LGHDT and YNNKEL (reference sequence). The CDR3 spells CASSQRTGQPQHF. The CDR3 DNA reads TGTGCCAGCAGCCAAAGGACGGGACAGCCCCAGCATTTT.

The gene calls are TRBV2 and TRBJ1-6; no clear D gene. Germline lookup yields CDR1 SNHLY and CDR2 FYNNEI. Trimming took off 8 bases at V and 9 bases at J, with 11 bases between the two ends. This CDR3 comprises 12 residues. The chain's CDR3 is CASPTWGSPLHF. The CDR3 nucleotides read TGTGCCAGCCCCACCTGGGGTTCACCCCTCCACTTT.

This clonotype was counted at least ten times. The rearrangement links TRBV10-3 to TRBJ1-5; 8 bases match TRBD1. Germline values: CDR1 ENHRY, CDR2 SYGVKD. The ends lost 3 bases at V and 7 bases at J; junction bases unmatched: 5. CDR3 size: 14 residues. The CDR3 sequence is CAISDSGGRQPQHF. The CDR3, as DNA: TGTGCCATCAGTGACTCAGGGGGCCGACAGCCCCAGCATTTT.

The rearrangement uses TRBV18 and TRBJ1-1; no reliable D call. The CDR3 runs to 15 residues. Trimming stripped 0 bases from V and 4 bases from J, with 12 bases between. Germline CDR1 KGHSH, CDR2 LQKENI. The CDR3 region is CASSPPGHEGTEAFF. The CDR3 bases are TGTGCCAGCTCACCACCGGGCCATGAAGGCACTGAAGCTTTCTTT. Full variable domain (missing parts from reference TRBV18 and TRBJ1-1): NAGVMQNPRHLVRRRGQEARLRCSPMKGHSHVYWYRQLPEEGLKFMVYLQKENIIDESGMPKERFSAEFPKEGPSILRIQQVVRGDSAAYFCASSPPGHEGTEAFFGQGTRLTVV.

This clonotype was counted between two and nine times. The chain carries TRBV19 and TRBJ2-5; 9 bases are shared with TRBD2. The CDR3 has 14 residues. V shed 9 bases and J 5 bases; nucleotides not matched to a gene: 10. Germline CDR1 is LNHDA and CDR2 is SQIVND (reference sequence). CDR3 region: CASGRLAGTETQYF. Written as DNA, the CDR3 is TGTGCCAGCGGGCGGCTAGCGGGGACCGAGACCCAGTACTTC.

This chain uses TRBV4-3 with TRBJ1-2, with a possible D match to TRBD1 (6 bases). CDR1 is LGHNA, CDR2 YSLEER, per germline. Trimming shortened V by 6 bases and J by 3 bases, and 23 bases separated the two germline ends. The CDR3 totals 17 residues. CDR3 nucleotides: TGCGCCAGCAGACAGGGTTTCCGGGGCCCGAGTGACTATGGCTACACCTTC. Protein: CASRQGFRGPSDYGYTF.

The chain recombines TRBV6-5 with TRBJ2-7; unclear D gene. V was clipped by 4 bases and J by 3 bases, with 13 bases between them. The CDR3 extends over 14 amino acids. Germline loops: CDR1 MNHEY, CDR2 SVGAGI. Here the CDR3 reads CASSLSNSYYEQYF. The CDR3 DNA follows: TGTGCCAGCAGTTTATCGAACAGCTACTACGAGCAGTACTTC.

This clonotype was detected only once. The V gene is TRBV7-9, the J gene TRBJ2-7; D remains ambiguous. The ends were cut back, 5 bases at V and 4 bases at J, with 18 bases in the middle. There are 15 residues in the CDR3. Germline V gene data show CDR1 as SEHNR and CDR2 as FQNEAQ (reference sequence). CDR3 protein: CASSQDLAPTYEQYF. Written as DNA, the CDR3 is TGTGCCAGCAGCCAAGATTTGGCACCTACTTACGAGCAGTACTTC.

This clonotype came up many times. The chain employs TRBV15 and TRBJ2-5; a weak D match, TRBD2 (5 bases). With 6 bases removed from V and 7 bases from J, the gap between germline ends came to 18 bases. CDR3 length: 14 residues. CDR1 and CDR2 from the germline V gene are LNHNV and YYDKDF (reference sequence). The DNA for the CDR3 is TGTGCCACCAGGGGCACTAGGCGAGAGGGGACCCAGTACTTC. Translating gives CATRGTRREGTQYF.

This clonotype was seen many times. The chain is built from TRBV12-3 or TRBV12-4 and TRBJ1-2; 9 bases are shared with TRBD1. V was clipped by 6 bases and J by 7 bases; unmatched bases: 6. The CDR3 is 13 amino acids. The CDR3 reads CASSEQGASGYTF. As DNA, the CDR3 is TGTGCCAGCAGCGAACAGGGGGCGAGTGGCTACACCTTC.

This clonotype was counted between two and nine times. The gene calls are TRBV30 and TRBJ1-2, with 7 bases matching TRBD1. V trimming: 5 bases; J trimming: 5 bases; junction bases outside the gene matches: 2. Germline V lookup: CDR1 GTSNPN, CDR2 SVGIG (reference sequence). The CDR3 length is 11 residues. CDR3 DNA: TGTGCCTGGGGACAGGCTTATGGCTACACCTTC. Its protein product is CAWGQAYGYTF.

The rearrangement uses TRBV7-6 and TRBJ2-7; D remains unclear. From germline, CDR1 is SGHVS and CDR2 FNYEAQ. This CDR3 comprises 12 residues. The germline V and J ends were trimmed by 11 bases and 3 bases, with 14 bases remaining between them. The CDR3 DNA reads TGTGCCGACGGAGCCCCACTCTACGAGCAGTACTTC. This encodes CADGAPLYEQYF.

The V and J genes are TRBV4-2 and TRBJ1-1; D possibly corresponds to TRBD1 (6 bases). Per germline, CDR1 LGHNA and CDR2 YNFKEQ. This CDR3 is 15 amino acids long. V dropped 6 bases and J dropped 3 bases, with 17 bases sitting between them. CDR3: CASRPGQSFYTEAFF. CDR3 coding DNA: TGTGCCAGCAGACCGGGACAAAGTTTTTACACTGAAGCTTTCTTT.

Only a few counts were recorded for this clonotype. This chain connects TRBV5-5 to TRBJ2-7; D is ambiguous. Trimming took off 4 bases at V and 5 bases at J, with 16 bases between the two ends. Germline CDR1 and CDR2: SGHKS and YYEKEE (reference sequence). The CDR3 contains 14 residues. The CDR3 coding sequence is TGTGCCAGCAGCCAAGATCTAGGCTCGGACGAGCAGTACTTC. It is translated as CASSQDLGSDEQYF.

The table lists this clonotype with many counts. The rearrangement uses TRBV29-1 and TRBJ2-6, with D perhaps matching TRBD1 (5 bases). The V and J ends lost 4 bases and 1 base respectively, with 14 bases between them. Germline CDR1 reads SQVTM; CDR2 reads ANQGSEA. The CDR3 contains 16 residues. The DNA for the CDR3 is TGCAGCGTTGTTGACAGTGCAAATTCTGGGGCCAACGTCCTGACTTTC. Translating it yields CSVVDSANSGANVLTF.

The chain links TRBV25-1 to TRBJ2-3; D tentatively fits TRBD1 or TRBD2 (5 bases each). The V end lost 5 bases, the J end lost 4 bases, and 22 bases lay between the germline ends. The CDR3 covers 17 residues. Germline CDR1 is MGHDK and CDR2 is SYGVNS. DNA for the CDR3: TGTGCCAGCAGTTACGCGTCGGCAGGGAGTGGCTCAGATACGCAGTATTTT. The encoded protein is CASSYASAGSGSDTQYF.

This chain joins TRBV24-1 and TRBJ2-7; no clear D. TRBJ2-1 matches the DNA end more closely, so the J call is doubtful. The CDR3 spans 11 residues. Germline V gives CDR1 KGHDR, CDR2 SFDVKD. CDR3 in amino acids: CATSDFGEQFF. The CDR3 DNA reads TGTGCCACCAGTGATTTCGGTGAGCAGTTCTTC.

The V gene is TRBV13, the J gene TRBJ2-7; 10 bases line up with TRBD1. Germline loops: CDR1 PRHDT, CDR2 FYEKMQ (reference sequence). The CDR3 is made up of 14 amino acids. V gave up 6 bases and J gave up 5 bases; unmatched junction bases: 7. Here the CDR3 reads CASRRGQGLHEQYF. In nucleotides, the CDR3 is TGTGCCAGCAGACGGGGACAGGGGCTACACGAGCAGTACTTC.

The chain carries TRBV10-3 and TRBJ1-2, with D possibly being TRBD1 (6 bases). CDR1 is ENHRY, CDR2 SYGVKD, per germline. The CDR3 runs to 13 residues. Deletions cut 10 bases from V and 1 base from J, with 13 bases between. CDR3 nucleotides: TGTGCCACCGTGGACAGAAATAACTATGGCTACACCTTC. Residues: CATVDRNNYGYTF.

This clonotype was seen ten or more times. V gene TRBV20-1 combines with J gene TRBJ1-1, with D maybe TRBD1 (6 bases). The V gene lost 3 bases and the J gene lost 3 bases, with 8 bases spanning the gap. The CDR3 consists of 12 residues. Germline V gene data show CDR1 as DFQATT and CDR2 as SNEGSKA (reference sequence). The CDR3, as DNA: TGCAGTGCTAGGCAGGGGCACACTGAAGCTTTCTTT. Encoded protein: CSARQGHTEAFF.

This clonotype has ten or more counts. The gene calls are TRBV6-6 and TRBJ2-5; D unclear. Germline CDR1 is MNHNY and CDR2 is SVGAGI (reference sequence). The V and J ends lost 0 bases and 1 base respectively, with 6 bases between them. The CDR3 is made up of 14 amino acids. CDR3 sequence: CASSYSRPQETQYF. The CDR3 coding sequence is TGTGCCAGCAGTTACTCGCGGCCCCAAGAGACCCAGTACTTC.

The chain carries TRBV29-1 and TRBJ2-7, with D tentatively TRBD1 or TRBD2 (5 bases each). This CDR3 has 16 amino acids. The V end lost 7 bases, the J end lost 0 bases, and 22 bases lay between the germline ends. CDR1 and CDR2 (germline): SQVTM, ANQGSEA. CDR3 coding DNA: TGCAGCGCCAGCAACCGCCTCCGGGACCGCTCCTACGAGCAGTACTTC. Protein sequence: CSASNRLRDRSYEQYF.

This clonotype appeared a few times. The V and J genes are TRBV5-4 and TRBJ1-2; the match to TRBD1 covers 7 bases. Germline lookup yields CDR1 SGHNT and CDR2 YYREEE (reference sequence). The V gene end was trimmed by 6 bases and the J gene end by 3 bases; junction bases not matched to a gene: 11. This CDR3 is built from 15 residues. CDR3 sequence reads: CASTYKDRVDYGYTF. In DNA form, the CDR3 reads TGTGCCAGCACTTATAAAGACAGGGTAGACTATGGCTACACCTTC.

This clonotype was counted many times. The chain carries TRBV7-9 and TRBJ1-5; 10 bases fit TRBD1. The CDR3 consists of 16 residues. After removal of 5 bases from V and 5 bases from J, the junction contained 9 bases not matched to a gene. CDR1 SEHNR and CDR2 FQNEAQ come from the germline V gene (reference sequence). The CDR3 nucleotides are TGTGCCAGCAGCCCCGGTCTGGGACAGGGGCATCAGCCCCAGCATTTT. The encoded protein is CASSPGLGQGHQPQHF.

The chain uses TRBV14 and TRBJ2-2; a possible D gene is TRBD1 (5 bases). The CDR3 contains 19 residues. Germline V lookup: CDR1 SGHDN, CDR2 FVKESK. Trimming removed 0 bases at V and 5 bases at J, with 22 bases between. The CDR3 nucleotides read TGTGCCAGCAGCCAAGATGGCCCCCGTGTGGCAGGGCGGACCGGGGAGCTGTTTTTT. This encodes CASSQDGPRVAGRTGELFF.

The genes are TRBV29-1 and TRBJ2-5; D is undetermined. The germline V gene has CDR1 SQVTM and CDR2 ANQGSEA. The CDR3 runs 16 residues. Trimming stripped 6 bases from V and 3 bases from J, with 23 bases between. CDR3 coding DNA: TGCAGCGTAGGGTGGCTGGGAAACACGAATAAAGAGACCCAGTACTTC. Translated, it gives CSVGWLGNTNKETQYF.